These 29 T cell receptor beta chains came from one sample sequenced in a study of response to subunit inactivated influenza vaccine. Each CDR3 protein gets one entry after TCRdb re-called the RT-PCR reads with MiXCR. The table includes over 150,000 distinct CDR3 sequences, 9.5% to 13% detected once. This material consisted of non-naive T cells sorted from PBMCs, taken around seven weeks after vaccination. The origin of the receptors is a man aged 45-60 years who received an inactivated influenza vaccine.

On this clonotype itself: A much more abundant neighbour one base away suggests this may be a read error. This chain uses TRBV6-2 or TRBV6-3 with TRBJ2-2; D possibly corresponds to TRBD2 (5 bases). CDR1 and CDR2 (germline): MNHEY, SVGEGT. This CDR3 contains 14 residues. In DNA, the CDR3 is TGTGCCACCGCGGCGGCAATGAACACCGGGGAGCTGGTTTTT. Amino acid sequence: CATAAAMNTGELVF.

This sequence joins TRBV6-2 or TRBV6-3 and TRBJ2-1; D tentatively reads TRBD1 or TRBD2 (5 bases each). The CDR3 runs to 15 residues. Germline V CDR1 and CDR2: MNHEY, SVGEGT. V lost 2 bases and J 4 bases, leaving 12 bases between the germline ends. CDR3 protein: CASSYQGPTYNEQFF. As DNA, the CDR3 is TGTGCCAGCAGTTACCAGGGACCCACTTACAATGAGCAGTTCTTC.

The CDR3 nucleotides are TGTGCCAGCAGCCAAGACGGGACAGGGACGAACTATGGCTACACCTTC. Translation gives CASSQDGTGTNYGYTF. The J gene is TRBJ1-2, the V gene TRBV4-2; TRBD1 matches at 9 bases. This CDR3 is 16 amino acids long. The V segment lost 0 bases and the J segment 2 bases; nucleotides outside the gene matches: 4. The germline V gene has CDR1 LGHNA and CDR2 YNFKEQ.

By share, this clonotype counts as medium-sized. This rearrangement joins TRBV4-3 to TRBJ2-1; 13 nucleotides align to TRBD2. The CDR3 is made up of 15 amino acids. The V and J ends lost 0 bases and 12 bases, in that order; junction bases with no gene match: 5. Germline CDR1 LGHNA, CDR2 YSLEER. This chain's CDR3 is CASSQEGLAGARQFF. DNA of the CDR3: TGCGCCAGCAGCCAAGAAGGACTAGCGGGAGCTAGGCAGTTCTTC.

V and J are TRBV7-9 and TRBJ1-1, with 8 bases that match TRBD1. Germline CDR1 reads SEHNR; CDR2 reads FQNEAQ (reference sequence). V gave up 1 base and J gave up 7 bases; unmatched junction bases: 8. CDR3 length: 15 amino acids. CDR3 sequence: CASSLERTGRGEAFF. The CDR3 DNA reads TGTGCCAGCAGCTTAGAACGGACAGGGCGAGGTGAAGCTTTCTTT. The full variable domain, completed using reference TRBV7-9 and TRBJ1-1, is DTGVSQNPRHKITKRGQNVTFRCDPISEHNRLYWYRQTLGQGPEFLTYFQNEAQLEKSRLLSDRFSAERPKGSFSTLEIQRTEQGDSAMYLCASSLERTGRGEAFFGQGTRLTVV.

This sequence joins TRBV27 and TRBJ2-1; D is possibly TRBD1 (5 bases). CDR3 length: 15 amino acids. V was clipped by 8 bases and J by 2 bases, with 16 bases between them. Germline-derived CDR1 and CDR2 are MNHEY and SMNVEV (reference sequence). Here the CDR3 DNA reads TGTGCCAGCCACCGGACACCCGATACCTACAATGAGCAGTTCTTC. Amino acids: CASHRTPDTYNEQFF.

This clonotype was detected ten times or more. The CDR3 bases are TGTGCCAGCAGCTTATCACTCATAAGCTCCTACAATGAGCAGTTCTTC. Encoded protein: CASSLSLISSYNEQFF. The J gene is TRBJ2-1, the V gene TRBV7-2; D gene unclear. With 2 bases removed from V and 0 bases from J, the gap between germline ends came to 11 bases. CDR1 is SGHTA and CDR2 is FQGNSA in the germline V gene. The CDR3 extends over 16 amino acids.

The genes are TRBV7-9 and TRBJ2-7; the D is unclear. CDR3 length equals 15 residues. V lost 2 bases and J lost 2, with 13 bases in between. The germline gives CDR1 SEHNR, CDR2 FQNEAQ (reference sequence). Written as DNA, the CDR3 is TGTGCCAGCAGCTTATTTATTAGGGCCCCCTACGAGCAGTACTTC. Amino acids: CASSLFIRAPYEQYF.

V is TRBV9 and J is TRBJ2-2; D might be TRBD1 (5 bases). The CDR3 runs to 15 residues. Germline V gene data show CDR1 as SGDLS and CDR2 as YYNGEE. V was pared by 1 base and J by 2 bases, with 9 bases between. CDR3: CASSVQGLNTGELFF. As DNA, the CDR3 is TGTGCCAGCAGCGTACAGGGTTTAAACACCGGGGAGCTGTTTTTT.

This clonotype was observed a handful of times. This chain's CDR3 is CATSDPRGTGELFF. The CDR3 nucleotides are TGTGCCACCAGTGATCCCAGGGGTACCGGGGAGCTGTTTTTT. This chain links TRBV24-1 with TRBJ2-2; a possible D gene is TRBD1 (6 bases). V lost 3 bases to trimming and J lost 5 bases, with 9 bases between them. The germline V gene encodes CDR1 KGHDR and CDR2 SFDVKD. The CDR3 runs 14 residues.

This clonotype has ten or more counts. The rearrangement joins TRBV5-1 to TRBJ2-1; D remains unclear. The CDR3 runs 11 residues. V gave up 5 bases and J gave up 7 bases, with 7 bases separating them. Germline V lookup: CDR1 SGHRS, CDR2 YFSETQ. The DNA of the CDR3 is TGCGCCAGCAGGACGAGTAATGAGCAGTTCTTC. Translating it yields CASRTSNEQFF. The whole variable domain, remainder taken from reference TRBV5-1 and TRBJ2-1, is KAGVTQTPRYLIKTRGQQVTLSCSPISGHRSVSWYQQTPGQGLQFLFEYFSETQRNKGNFPGRFSGRQFSNSRSEMNVSTLELGDSALYLCASRTSNEQFFGPGTRLTVL.

This clonotype was recorded a few times. V gene TRBV20-1 combines with J gene TRBJ1-2; no definite D call. The V gene's germline CDR1 is DFQATT and CDR2 SNEGSKA (reference sequence). Trimming shortened V by 0 bases and J by 6 bases, and 14 bases separated the two germline ends. The CDR3 spans 14 residues. CDR3 sequence (DNA): TGCAGTGCTAGAGATTTCGTGATCTACCATGGCTACACCTTC. Translation gives CSARDFVIYHGYTF.

The chain uses TRBV3-1 and TRBJ2-7; D remains unclear. The germline gives CDR1 LGHDT, CDR2 YNNKEL (reference sequence). This CDR3 has 15 amino acids. The V end lost 1 base, the J end lost 0 bases, and 10 bases lay between the germline ends. The CDR3 bases are TGTGCCAGCAGCCAAGTGAGGACCAACTCCTACGAGCAGTACTTC. Amino acids: CASSQVRTNSYEQYF.

This clonotype was picked up a small number of times. CDR3 nucleotide sequence: TGTGCCAGCAGCTTGATAGGGCCTGAAGCTTTCTTT. It yields the protein CASSLIGPEAFF. The chain has TRBV11-2 and TRBJ1-1; no definite D call. V was shortened by 3 bases and J by 6 bases, with 8 bases between the two germline ends. CDR1 is SGHAT, CDR2 FQNNGV, per germline. The CDR3 has 12 residues. Full variable domain (remainder filled in from reference TRBV11-2 and TRBJ1-1): EAGVAQSPRYKIIEKRQSVAFWCNPISGHATLYWYQQILGQGPKLLIQFQNNGVVDDSQLPKDRFSAERLKGVDSTLKIQPAKLEDSAVYLCASSLIGPEAFFGQGTRLTVV.

This clonotype appeared a few times. The chain is built from TRBV18 and TRBJ1-5; 7 bases align to TRBD1. V lost 5 bases, J lost 0 bases, and 4 bases stayed unmatched. This CDR3 has 15 amino acids. CDR1 and CDR2 (germline): KGHSH, LQKENI. This chain's CDR3 is CASSAGTDSNQPQHF. For the CDR3, the DNA is TGTGCCAGCTCAGCCGGGACAGATAGCAATCAGCCCCAGCATTTT.

This clonotype was seen repeatedly, ten times or more. The genes are TRBV5-6 and TRBJ2-3, with TRBD1 identical over 9 bases. This CDR3 has 15 residues. Trimming removed 5 bases from V and 0 bases from J; junction bases left unmatched: 4. The V gene's germline CDR1 is SGHDT and CDR2 YYEEEE. The CDR3 protein is CASSRDRGSTDTQYF. The CDR3 DNA sequence: TGTGCCAGCAGTCGCGACAGGGGGAGCACAGATACGCAGTATTTT. Full variable domain (missing parts from reference TRBV5-6 and TRBJ2-3): DAGVTQSPTHLIKTRGQQVTLRCSPKSGHDTVSWYQQALGQGPQFIFQYYEEEERQRGNFPDRFSGHQFPNYSSELNVNALLLGDSALYLCASSRDRGSTDTQYFGPGTRLTVL.

This clonotype has ten or more counts. The chain has TRBV28 and TRBJ2-1; no clear D. The CDR3 covers 14 residues. Germline CDR1 MDHEN, CDR2 SYDVKM. V was cut by 5 bases and J by 0 bases, with 8 bases left in between. The CDR3 loop is CASSNAVSYNEQFF. The CDR3 DNA follows: TGTGCCAGCAGTAACGCCGTCTCCTACAATGAGCAGTTCTTC.

This clonotype was seen at least ten times. This chain joins TRBV2 and TRBJ1-1; D gene ambiguous. Germline V gives CDR1 SNHLY, CDR2 FYNNEI. This CDR3 contains 13 residues. Trimming stripped 6 bases from V and 0 bases from J, with 8 bases between. Written as DNA, the CDR3 is TGTGCCAGCAGGGACCGGGTGAACACTGAAGCTTTCTTT. Its translation: CASRDRVNTEAFF. The full variable domain, in which reference TRBV2 and TRBJ1-1 provide the parts outside the CDR3, is EPEVTQTPSHQVTQMGQEVILRCVPISNHLYFYWYRQILGQKVEFLVSFYNNEISEKSEIFDDQFSVERPDGSNFTLKIRSTKLEDSAMYFCASRDRVNTEAFFGQGTRLTVV.

The chain employs TRBV7-6 and TRBJ2-7; the match to TRBD2 covers 10 bases. Germline CDR1 SGHVS, CDR2 FNYEAQ. With 5 bases clipped from V and 0 bases from J, the junction kept 4 bases outside the gene matches. CDR3 length: 15 residues. Here the CDR3 DNA reads TGTGCCAGCAGCGCTAGCGGGAGCGGCTCCTACGAGCAGTACTTC. Translation: CASSASGSGSYEQYF.

This clonotype was seen only a few times. The J gene is TRBJ1-5, the V gene TRBV10-3; TRBD1 matches at 9 bases. Germline-derived CDR1 and CDR2 are ENHRY and SYGVKD. The CDR3 length is 16 residues. Trimming took 3 bases from V and 3 from J; bases not matched to a gene: 6. CDR3 loop: CAISDKGQGANQPQHF. In nucleotides, the CDR3 is TGTGCCATCAGTGATAAGGGACAGGGAGCCAATCAGCCCCAGCATTTT.

The rearrangement uses TRBV2 and TRBJ2-1; D gene uncertain. This CDR3 is built from 12 residues. V was pared by 6 bases and J by 7 bases, with 10 bases between. The germline V gene encodes CDR1 SNHLY and CDR2 FYNNEI. The CDR3 reads CASSQSVNEQFF. The CDR3 nucleotides are TGTGCCAGCAGCCAAAGTGTGAATGAGCAGTTCTTC.

This clonotype was observed a few times. V and J are TRBV6-5 and TRBJ2-2; TRBD2 matches 8 bases. The CDR3 is 14 residues long. Germline lookup yields CDR1 MNHEY and CDR2 SVGAGI. Trimming took 4 bases from V and 5 from J; bases not matched to a gene: 3. CDR3 DNA sequence: TGTGCCAGCAGTTCGGGAGGGTATACCGGGGAGCTGTTTTTT. Amino acids: CASSSGGYTGELFF.

The genes are TRBV6-5 and TRBJ1-1, with a weak D call TRBD1 (6 bases). The V end lost 7 bases, the J end lost 4 bases, and 10 bases lay between the germline ends. This CDR3 has 12 amino acids. Per the germline V gene, CDR1 is MNHEY and CDR2 is SVGAGI. CDR3 DNA: TGTGCCAGCATTAACAGGGCCACTGAAGCTTTCTTT. Translation: CASINRATEAFF.

This clonotype has a handful of counts. CDR3 sequence reads: CASSQSGGTGRDQPQHF. CDR3 coding DNA: TGTGCCAGCAGCCAAAGTGGGGGGACAGGGCGAGATCAGCCCCAGCATTTT. This sequence joins TRBV3-1 and TRBJ1-5, with TRBD1 matching 9 bases. Germline V gives CDR1 LGHDT, CDR2 YNNKEL (reference sequence). The V gene end was trimmed by 2 bases and the J gene end by 5 bases; junction bases not matched to a gene: 10. The CDR3 runs 17 residues.

The J gene is TRBJ2-2, the V gene TRBV12-3 or TRBV12-4; D gene uncertain. Trimming pared 7 bases from V and 4 bases from J, leaving 13 bases between. The CDR3 loop spans 14 amino acids. The CDR3 sequence is CASTLGPLTGELFF. The CDR3 DNA reads as TGTGCCAGCACTCTCGGACCGCTCACCGGGGAGCTGTTTTTT.

This clonotype was recorded a few times. V usage is TRBV7-8 and J usage is TRBJ2-1; D ambiguous. The CDR3 covers 13 residues. Trimming took 1 base from V and 8 from J, leaving 9 bases between them. Germline V gives CDR1 SGHVS, CDR2 FQNEAQ. In DNA form, the CDR3 reads TGTGCCAGCAGCTTAGTTCTAGGCGATGAGCAGTTCTTC. The encoded protein is CASSLVLGDEQFF.

This clonotype was seen at least ten times. The chain recombines TRBV29-1 with TRBJ2-5; D gene ambiguous. The CDR3 runs to 13 residues. The V end was cut by 4 bases, the J end by 5 bases, with 14 bases between. CDR1 SQVTM and CDR2 ANQGSEA come from the germline V gene. CDR3 protein: CSVGYRPGETQYF. CDR3 bases: TGCAGCGTTGGGTACCGACCTGGGGAGACCCAGTACTTC.

This chain connects TRBV7-7 to TRBJ2-5; no definite D call. This CDR3 has 13 residues. The germline gives CDR1 SSHAT, CDR2 FNYEAQ (reference sequence). V lost 4 bases, J lost 4 bases, and 10 bases lay in between. The CDR3 DNA reads as TGTGCCAGCAGCTCAAACCACGGAGAGACCCAGTACTTC. It codes for CASSSNHGETQYF.

There are a few counts of this clonotype. V gene TRBV15 combines with J gene TRBJ2-7; D unresolved. V lost 0 bases and J 2 bases, leaving 8 bases between the germline ends. Germline V CDR1 and CDR2: LNHNV, YYDKDF (reference sequence). CDR3 length: 14 amino acids. The chain's CDR3 is CATSRENGAYEQYF. The CDR3 nucleotides read TGTGCCACCAGCAGAGAGAATGGCGCCTACGAGCAGTACTTC.